This T cell receptor (beta chain) was retrieved from a study of beta chain features in type 1 diabetes. Trimming shortened V by 7 bases and J by 0 bases, and 4 bases separated the two germline ends. This CDR3 is 12 amino acids long. Germline-derived CDR1 and CDR2 are ENHRY and SYGVKD. The entirety of the isolated RNA underwent reverse transcription, so expressed TCRB transcripts were sequenced. Clones were sequenced by immunoSEQ multiplex PCR, and TCRdb holds only the in-frame ones, with some missing. The repertoire consists of hundreds of thousands of clones, with roughly 13% occurring once and the leading ten covering about 0.02%. This clone was detected only a few times. Its antigen is as yet unknown. General study results and limits: VDJ junctions from patients with type 1 diabetes contained fewer insertions and more deletions. Any role of HLA type in TCRB rearrangement remained unresolved here. Type 1 diabetes patients had moderately but significantly shorter TCRB CDR3s in all four CD4+ subsets.

The receptor was isolated from a man in his late teens or twenties with type 1 diabetes. This sequence joins TRBV10-3 and TRBJ1-3, with D hard to call. What was sequenced was naive CD4+ T cells from blood. The CDR3 region is CAITHSGNTIYF. The CDR3 DNA reads TGTGCCATCACCCACTCTGGAAACACCATATATTTT.